This entry describes one TCR beta chain. Original analysis: Amplification with reference gene primers provided the estimates of nucleated cell counts. Sequenced by immunoSEQ multiplex PCR; TCRdb stores in-frame clones only, minus some. The V and J calls and clone size are taken from that table; D and trimming were inferred from the DNA. Of under 150,000 clones detected, 81% appear once; the ten largest clones hold roughly 1.6%. These data belong to a study of blood T cell repertoires in COVID-19. About the research overall: There were acute and convalescent COVID-19 samples, and they came from the United States, Italy and Spain. T cells, B-cell-depleted T cells, or PBMCs provided the cDNA or gDNA that served as material.

The TCR was taken from a man aged 50-59 years with acute or convalescent COVID-19. Sequences were obtained from peripheral blood.

CDR3 amino acids: CASSFSNRGRTEAFF. The CDR3 DNA sequence: TGTGCCAGCAGCTTTTCCAACAGGGGGCGCACTGAAGCTTTCTTT. The rearrangement joins TRBV7-2 to TRBJ1-1, with 9 positions matching TRBD1. The V gene's germline CDR1 is SGHTA and CDR2 FQGNSA. Trimming cost V 3 bases and J 4 bases; bases outside gene matches: 6. The CDR3 loop spans 15 amino acids.